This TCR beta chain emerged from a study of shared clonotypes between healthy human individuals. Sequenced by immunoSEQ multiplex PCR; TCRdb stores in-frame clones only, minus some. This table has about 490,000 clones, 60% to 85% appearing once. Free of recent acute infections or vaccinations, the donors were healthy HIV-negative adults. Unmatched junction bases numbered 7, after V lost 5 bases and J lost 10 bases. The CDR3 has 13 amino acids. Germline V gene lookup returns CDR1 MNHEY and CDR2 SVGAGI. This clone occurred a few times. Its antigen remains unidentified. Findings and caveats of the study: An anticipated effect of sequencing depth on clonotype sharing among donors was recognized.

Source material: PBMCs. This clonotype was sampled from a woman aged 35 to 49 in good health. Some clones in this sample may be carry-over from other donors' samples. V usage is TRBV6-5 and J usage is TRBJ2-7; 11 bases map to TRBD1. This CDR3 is CASSTGQGAFQYF. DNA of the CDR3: TGTGCCAGCAGTACTGGACAGGGGGCTTTCCAGTACTTC.